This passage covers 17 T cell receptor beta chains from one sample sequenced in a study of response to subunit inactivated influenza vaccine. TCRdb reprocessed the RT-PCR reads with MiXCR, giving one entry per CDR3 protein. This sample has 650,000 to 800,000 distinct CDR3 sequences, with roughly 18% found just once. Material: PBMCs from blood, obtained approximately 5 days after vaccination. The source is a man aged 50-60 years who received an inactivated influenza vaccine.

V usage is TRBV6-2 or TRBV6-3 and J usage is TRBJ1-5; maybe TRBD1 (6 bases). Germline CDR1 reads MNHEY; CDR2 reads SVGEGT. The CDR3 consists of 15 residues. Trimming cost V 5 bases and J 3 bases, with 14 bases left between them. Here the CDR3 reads CASSPRQVLNQPQHF. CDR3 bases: TGTGCCAGCAGTCCCAGACAGGTTCTCAATCAGCCCCAGCATTTT.

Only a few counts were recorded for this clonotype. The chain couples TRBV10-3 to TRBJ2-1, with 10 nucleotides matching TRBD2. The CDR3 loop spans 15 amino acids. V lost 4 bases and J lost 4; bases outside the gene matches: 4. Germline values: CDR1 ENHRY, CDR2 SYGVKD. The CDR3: CAISALAGSYNEQFF. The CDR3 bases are TGTGCCATCAGTGCACTAGCGGGATCATACAATGAGCAGTTCTTC.

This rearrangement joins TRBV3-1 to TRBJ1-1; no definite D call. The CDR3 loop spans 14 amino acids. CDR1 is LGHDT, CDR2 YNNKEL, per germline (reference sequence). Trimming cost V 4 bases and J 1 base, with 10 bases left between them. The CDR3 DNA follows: TGTGCCAGCAGCCCTATTACAGAGAACACTGAAGCTTTCTTT. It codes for CASSPITENTEAFF.

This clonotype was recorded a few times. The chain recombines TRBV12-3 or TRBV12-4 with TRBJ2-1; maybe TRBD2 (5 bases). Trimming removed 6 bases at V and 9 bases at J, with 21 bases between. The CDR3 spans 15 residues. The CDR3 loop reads CASRAGNGPGGEQFF. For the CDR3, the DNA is TGTGCCAGCAGAGCCGGGAACGGACCAGGCGGTGAGCAGTTCTTC.

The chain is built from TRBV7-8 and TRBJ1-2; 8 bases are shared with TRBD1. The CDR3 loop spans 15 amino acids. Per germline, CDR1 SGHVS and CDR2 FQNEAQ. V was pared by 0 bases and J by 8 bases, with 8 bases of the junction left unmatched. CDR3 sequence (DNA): TGTGCCAGCAGCTTAGCCGGACAGGGCGGAGGAGGCTACACCTTC. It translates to CASSLAGQGGGGYTF.

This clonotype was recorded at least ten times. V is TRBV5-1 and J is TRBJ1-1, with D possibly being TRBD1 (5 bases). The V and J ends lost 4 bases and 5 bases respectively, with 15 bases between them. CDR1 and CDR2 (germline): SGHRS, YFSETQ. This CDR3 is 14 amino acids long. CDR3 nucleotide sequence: TGCGCCAGCAGCCCCGGGACGGCTGGGACTGAAGCTTTCTTT. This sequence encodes CASSPGTAGTEAFF.

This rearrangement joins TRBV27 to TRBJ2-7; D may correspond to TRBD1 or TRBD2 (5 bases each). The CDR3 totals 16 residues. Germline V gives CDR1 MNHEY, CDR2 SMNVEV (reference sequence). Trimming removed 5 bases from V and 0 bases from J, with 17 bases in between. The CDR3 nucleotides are TGTGCCAGCAGTGGCGGTATCGGGGCCAGCTCCTACGAGCAGTACTTC. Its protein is CASSGGIGASSYEQYF.

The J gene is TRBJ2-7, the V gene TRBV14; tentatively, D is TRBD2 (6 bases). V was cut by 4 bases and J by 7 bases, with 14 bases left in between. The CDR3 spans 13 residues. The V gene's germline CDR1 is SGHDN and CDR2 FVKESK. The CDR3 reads CASSPRAAGEQYF. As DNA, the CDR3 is TGTGCCAGCAGCCCGAGGGCGGCGGGGGAGCAGTACTTC.

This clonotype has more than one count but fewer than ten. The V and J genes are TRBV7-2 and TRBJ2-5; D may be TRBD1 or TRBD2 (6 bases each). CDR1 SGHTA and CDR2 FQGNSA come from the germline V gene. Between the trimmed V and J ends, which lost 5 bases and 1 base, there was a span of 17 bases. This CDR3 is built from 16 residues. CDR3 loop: CASSQGQMGLQETQYF. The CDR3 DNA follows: TGTGCCAGCAGCCAAGGACAGATGGGACTCCAAGAGACCCAGTACTTC.

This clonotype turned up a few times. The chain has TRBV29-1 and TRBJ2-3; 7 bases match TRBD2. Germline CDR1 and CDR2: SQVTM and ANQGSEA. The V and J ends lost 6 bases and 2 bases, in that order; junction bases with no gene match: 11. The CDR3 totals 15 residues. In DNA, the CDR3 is TGCAGCGTCGTACGCGGGAGTCGAGACACAGATACGCAGTATTTT. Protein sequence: CSVVRGSRDTDTQYF.

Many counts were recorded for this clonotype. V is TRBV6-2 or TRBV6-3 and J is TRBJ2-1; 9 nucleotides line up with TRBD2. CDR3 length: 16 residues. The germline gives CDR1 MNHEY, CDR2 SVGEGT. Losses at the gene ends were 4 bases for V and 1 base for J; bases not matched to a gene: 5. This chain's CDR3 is CASSSGAGGSYNEQFF. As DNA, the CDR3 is TGTGCCAGCAGTTCTGGGGCGGGAGGGTCCTACAATGAGCAGTTCTTC.

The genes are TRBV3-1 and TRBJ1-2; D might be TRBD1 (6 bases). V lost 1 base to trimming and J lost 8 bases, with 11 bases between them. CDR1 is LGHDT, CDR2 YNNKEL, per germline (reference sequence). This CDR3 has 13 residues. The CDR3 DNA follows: TGTGCCAGCAGCCAAGGGGACACCGCCGGCTACACCTTC. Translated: CASSQGDTAGYTF.

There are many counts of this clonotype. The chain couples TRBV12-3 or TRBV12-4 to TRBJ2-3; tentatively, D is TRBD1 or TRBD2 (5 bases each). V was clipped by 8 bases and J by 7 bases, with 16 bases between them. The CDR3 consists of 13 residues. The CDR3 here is CASGDLSSYTQYF. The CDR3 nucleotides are TGTGCCAGCGGGGACCTCTCTTCGTATACGCAGTATTTT.

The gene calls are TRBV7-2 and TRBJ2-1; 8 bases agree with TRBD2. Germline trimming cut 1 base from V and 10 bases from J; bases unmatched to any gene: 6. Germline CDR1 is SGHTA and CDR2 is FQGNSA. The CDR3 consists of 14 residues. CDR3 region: CASSLGTSPREQFF. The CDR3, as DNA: TGTGCCAGCAGCTTAGGGACTAGCCCCAGGGAGCAGTTCTTC.

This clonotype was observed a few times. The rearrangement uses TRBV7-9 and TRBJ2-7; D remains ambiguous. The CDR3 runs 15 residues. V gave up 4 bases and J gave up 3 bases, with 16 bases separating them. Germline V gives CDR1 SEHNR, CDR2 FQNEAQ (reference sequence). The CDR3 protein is CASSYQTSGIYEQYF. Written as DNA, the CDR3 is TGTGCCAGCAGCTATCAAACATCGGGCATCTACGAGCAGTACTTC.

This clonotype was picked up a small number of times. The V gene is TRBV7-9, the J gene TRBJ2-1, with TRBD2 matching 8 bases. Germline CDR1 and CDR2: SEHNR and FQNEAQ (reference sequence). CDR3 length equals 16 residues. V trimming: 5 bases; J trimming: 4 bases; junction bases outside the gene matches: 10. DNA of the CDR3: TGTGCCAGCAGCGATGAGCGGGGGCCGCTATACAATGAGCAGTTCTTC. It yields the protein CASSDERGPLYNEQFF.

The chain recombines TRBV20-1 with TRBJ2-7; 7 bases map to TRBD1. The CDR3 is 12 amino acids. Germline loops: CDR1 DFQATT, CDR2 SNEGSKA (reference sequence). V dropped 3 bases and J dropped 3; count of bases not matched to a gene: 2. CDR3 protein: CSARHRGYEQYF. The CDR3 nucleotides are TGCAGTGCTAGGCACAGGGGCTACGAGCAGTACTTC.